This record looks at one T cell receptor (beta chain) sequence and its context. This clonotype occurred a few times. It lacks a known antigen. One base away there is no much larger clone; base qualities are not given. This specimen belongs to a study of patients and donors after allogeneic stem cell transplantation (dated by TCRdb to the early 2020s). The library was made by RT-PCR. TCRdb lists the instrument as NextSeq 550. TCRdb cleaned the public reads at Q25 with fastp, built clones with MiXCR and kept in-frame beta chains. Duplicate CDR3 protein sequences are folded into a single record with the most common DNA and genes. The sample table lists roughly 880,000 distinct CDR3 sequences, 15% to 20% of them with a count of one. The ten largest account for 5% to 6.5% of the sample. The CDR3 runs 13 residues from the cysteine to the phenylalanine. Solely the CDR3 DNA is kept, with 39 bases framed from the first base. CDR1 and CDR2 are read off the germline V gene as SQVTM and ANQGSEA. Cut back by 7 bases and 5 bases, the V and J ends lie 18 bases apart.

Input material: blood, either unsorted or a sorted T cell fraction (not recorded which). The sequence was obtained from a human donor who was either an allogeneic HSCT recipient or a stem cell or donor lymphocyte infusion donor (not recorded which). It is not recorded whose cells these are; they may come from a transplant donor. The rearranged chain carries TRBV29-1 and TRBJ2-7; the D gene cannot be resolved reliably. The nucleotides read TGCAGCGCCCTGGACCAGCTTGGGGACGAGCAGTACTTC. Translated, this gives CSALDQLGDEQYF.